The clone carrying this T cell receptor (beta chain) was seen just once. Its antigen is undetermined. The data were taken from a study of T cell responses to AZD1222 COVID-19 vaccine. General study points: Clonal diversity was possibly underestimated; the donors were predominantly white British and more often female.

Assay: immunoSEQ multiplex PCR; the TCRdb copy retains only in-frame clones and omits some. The table includes about 120,000 clones, about 88% detected once. The sequences come from peripheral blood, collected 28 days after the second AZD1222 dose. The origin of this receptor is an adult who received the AZD1222 COVID-19 vaccine.

In nucleotides, the CDR3 is TGTGCCAGCAGTGAATACGAGGTACAAAATTCACCCCTCCACTTT. It encodes CASSEYEVQNSPLHF. The J gene is TRBJ1-6, the V gene TRBV6-1; D not certain. The germline V gene has CDR1 MNHNS and CDR2 SASEGT. CDR3 size: 15 residues. V was shortened by 2 bases and J by 7 bases, with 12 bases between the two germline ends.